The 26 T cell receptor beta chains below all came from one sample that was sequenced in a study of OX40 agonist ivuxolimab in advanced cancers. Sequencing was performed with immunoSEQ multiplex PCR; in TCRdb, only in-frame clones are kept and a portion is missing. The sample shows some 94,000 clones, roughly 90% of them seen only once. The sequencing used CD4+ or CD8+ T cells sorted from blood, collected in a trial of the OX40 agonist ivuxolimab. These receptors were collected from an adult with an advanced solid tumor such as melanoma, head and neck, liver or kidney cancer.

V usage is TRBV30 and J usage is TRBJ1-3; weak D call: TRBD1 (5 bases). V gave up 8 bases and J gave up 0 bases, with 11 bases separating them. CDR1 is GTSNPN and CDR2 is SVGIG in the germline V gene (reference sequence). The CDR3 spans 13 residues. The CDR3 protein is CATGTRSGNTIYF. For the CDR3, the DNA is TGTGCCACAGGAACCCGCTCTGGAAACACCATATATTTT. The full variable domain, its missing parts supplied by reference TRBV30 and TRBJ1-3, is SQTIHQWPATLVQPVGSPLSLECTVEGTSNPNLYWYRQAAGRGLQLLFYSVGIGQISSEVPQNLSASRPQDRQFILSSKKLLLSDSGFYLCATGTRSGNTIYFGEGSWLTVV.

This clone has just a few counts. The chain recombines TRBV11-2 with TRBJ1-2; D is ambiguous. V was trimmed by 1 base and J by 7 bases, leaving 7 bases between them. CDR1 is SGHAT and CDR2 is FQNNGV in the germline V gene. This CDR3 is 12 amino acids long. The CDR3 loop is CASSLGGSGYTF. The CDR3 DNA reads as TGTGCCAGCAGCTTAGGTGGCAGTGGCTACACCTTC.

The J gene is TRBJ2-5, the V gene TRBV5-6; D remains unclear. This CDR3 spans 14 amino acids. Germline CDR1 is SGHDT and CDR2 is YYEEEE. Trimming shortened V by 0 bases and J by 1 base, and 7 bases separated the two germline ends. CDR3 in DNA: TGTGCCAGCAGCTTGGGTGACCTCCAAGAGACCCAGTACTTC. This gives the protein CASSLGDLQETQYF. The full variable domain, its missing parts supplied by reference TRBV5-6 and TRBJ2-5, is DAGVTQSPTHLIKTRGQQVTLRCSPKSGHDTVSWYQQALGQGPQFIFQYYEEEERQRGNFPDRFSGHQFPNYSSELNVNALLLGDSALYLCASSLGDLQETQYFGPGTRLLVL.

CDR3 coding DNA: TGCGCCAGCAGCCAAGAGGTTTTAGTAAGCGGGAGTTCCTACGAGCAGTACTTC. Amino acids: CASSQEVLVSGSSYEQYF. The chain recombines TRBV4-1 with TRBJ2-7; 8 nucleotides match TRBD2. CDR1 and CDR2 from the germline V gene are MGHRA and YSYEKL. The J segment lost 1 base and the V segment lost 0 bases, leaving 11 bases of the junction unmatched. This CDR3 contains 18 residues.

The V and J genes are TRBV9 and TRBJ1-2, with D tentatively TRBD1 (5 bases). The germline V gene has CDR1 SGDLS and CDR2 YYNGEE. V was cut by 7 bases and J by 6 bases, with 16 bases left in between. This CDR3 region has 13 residues. CDR3 region: CASGRAGRDGYTF. The CDR3 nucleotides read TGTGCCAGCGGACGGGCAGGGCGAGATGGCTACACCTTC.

This clone was observed once. The chain employs TRBV6-5 and TRBJ2-5, with a weak D call TRBD2 (5 bases). Germline V gene lookup returns CDR1 MNHEY and CDR2 SVGAGI. The CDR3 has 14 residues. Between the trimmed V and J ends, which lost 0 bases and 7 bases, there was a span of 12 bases. CDR3 sequence: CASSYSRTSGTQYF. Here the CDR3 DNA reads TGTGCCAGCAGTTACTCGAGGACTTCAGGGACCCAGTACTTC.

The chain combines TRBV13 with TRBJ2-7; weak D call: TRBD1 (6 bases). CDR3 length: 14 amino acids. Germline V CDR1 and CDR2: PRHDT, FYEKMQ (reference sequence). Trimming removed 5 bases at V and 3 bases at J, with 14 bases between. CDR3 DNA: TGTGCCAGCAGCCTGAGGGGCAGGGGCTACGAGCAGTACTTC. This translates into CASSLRGRGYEQYF.

The chain has TRBV6-6 and TRBJ2-3; D gene ambiguous. Trimming shortened V by 4 bases and J by 2 bases, and 10 bases separated the two germline ends. Looked up from germline, CDR1 is MNHNY and CDR2 is SVGAGI (reference sequence). This CDR3 contains 14 residues. In DNA, the CDR3 is TGTGCCAGCAGTTGGGCTGGTGTCACAGATACGCAGTATTTT. Amino acid sequence: CASSWAGVTDTQYF.

This clone was seen only once. The chain is built from TRBV5-4 and TRBJ1-2, with a weak D call TRBD1 (6 bases). Germline CDR1 is SGHNT and CDR2 is YYREEE (reference sequence). The CDR3 loop spans 18 amino acids. V was shortened by 0 bases and J by 1 base, with 19 bases between the two germline ends. The CDR3 sequence is CASSLVGRRQGHNYGYTF. Written as DNA, the CDR3 is TGTGCCAGCAGCTTGGTAGGCCGTCGCCAGGGGCATAACTATGGCTACACCTTC.

This chain uses TRBV14 with TRBJ2-7; the D gene is possibly TRBD1 (6 bases). Per germline, CDR1 SGHDN and CDR2 FVKESK. V dropped 10 bases and J dropped 3 bases, with 16 bases sitting between them. The CDR3 is made up of 13 amino acids. The CDR3 bases are TGTGCCACCAAAACAGGGCGGTACTACGAGCAGTACTTC. Amino acids: CATKTGRYYEQYF.

The V call is TRBV5-1, the J call TRBJ2-7; D may be TRBD2 (5 bases). V was cut by 4 bases and J by 3 bases, with 11 bases left in between. CDR1 is SGHRS, CDR2 YFSETQ, per germline. The CDR3 sequence is 13 residues long. CDR3 DNA sequence: TGCGCCAGCAGCACCGGGGAGAGCTACGAGCAGTACTTC. Encoded protein: CASSTGESYEQYF.

This clone has only one observation. The final CDR3 position lacks the conserved phenylalanine or tryptophan, pointing to a likely read error. The limits of the CDR3 on the DNA are not certain, so only TCRdb's listed CDR3 is given. The rearrangement joins TRBV5-6 to TRBJ1-1; the D call TRBD1 from the table was never checked on the DNA. Germline V gene data show CDR1 as SGHDT and CDR2 as YYEEEE. The CDR3 has 13 amino acids, counting both end residues. CDR3: CASSYGQGATQSL.

The rearrangement joins TRBV9 to TRBJ1-1, with 9 bases matching TRBD1. This CDR3 region has 14 residues. The V segment lost 3 bases and the J segment 7 bases; nucleotides outside the gene matches: 7. Per the germline V gene, CDR1 is SGDLS and CDR2 is YYNGEE. The CDR3 nucleotides read TGTGCCAGCAGCGATCGGGACAGGGATAGTGAAGCTTTCTTT. This sequence encodes CASSDRDRDSEAFF.

This clone was detected once. The J gene is TRBJ1-6, the V gene TRBV6-5; no definite D call. The CDR3 extends over 14 amino acids. Germline V gives CDR1 MNHEY, CDR2 SVGAGI. With 6 bases removed from V and 7 bases from J, the gap between germline ends came to 13 bases. The CDR3 region is CASSPGVGNSPLHF. In DNA form, the CDR3 reads TGTGCCAGCAGCCCCGGTGTCGGGAATTCACCCCTCCACTTT.

This chain links TRBV5-1 with TRBJ2-7; the match to TRBD2 covers 9 bases. Germline loops: CDR1 SGHRS, CDR2 YFSETQ. There are 17 residues in the CDR3. V gave up 4 bases and J gave up 4 bases; unmatched junction bases: 15. The CDR3 loop is CASSADSPSGTQYEQYF. The DNA of the CDR3 is TGCGCCAGCAGCGCAGACTCCCCTAGCGGGACCCAATACGAGCAGTACTTC.

This chain links TRBV27 with TRBJ2-3; weak D call: TRBD2 (6 bases). The V and J ends lost 1 base and 3 bases respectively, with 14 bases between them. Germline V gene data show CDR1 as MNHEY and CDR2 as SMNVEV (reference sequence). The CDR3 extends over 16 amino acids. The DNA of the CDR3 is TGTGCCAGCAGTTTATATAAGGGGAGGAGGACAGATACGCAGTATTTT. This codes for CASSLYKGRRTDTQYF.

The chain employs TRBV30 and TRBJ1-2; 7 nucleotides agree with TRBD1. This CDR3 has 16 amino acids. Germline values: CDR1 GTSNPN, CDR2 SVGIG (reference sequence). With 2 bases clipped from V and 3 bases from J, the junction kept 12 bases outside the gene matches. For the CDR3, the DNA is TGTGCCTGGAGTCCTGTGGGGGGTACAGGGGACTATGGCTACACCTTC. Amino acid sequence: CAWSPVGGTGDYGYTF.

V usage is TRBV28 and J usage is TRBJ2-3, with a possible D match to TRBD2 (6 bases). V lost 3 bases, J lost 2 bases, and 15 bases lay in between. Per the germline V gene, CDR1 is MDHEN and CDR2 is SYDVKM. The CDR3 extends over 16 amino acids. Written as DNA, the CDR3 is TGTGCCAGCAGTTTCACCTTTAGCGGACTCACAGATACGCAGTATTTT. It encodes CASSFTFSGLTDTQYF.

The chain couples TRBV9 to TRBJ1-2, with D unclear. Germline V gene lookup returns CDR1 SGDLS and CDR2 YYNGEE. The CDR3 is made up of 14 amino acids. V was shortened by 4 bases and J by 7 bases, with 17 bases between the two germline ends. DNA of the CDR3: TGTGCCAGCAGCCCCCCAGCGGGTTTGGGTGGCTACACCTTC. Protein product: CASSPPAGLGGYTF.

This chain uses TRBV19 with TRBJ1-1; unclear D gene. V lost 3 bases and J 1 base, leaving 6 bases between the germline ends. The CDR3 totals 13 residues. CDR1 is LNHDA and CDR2 is SQIVND in the germline V gene (reference sequence). The CDR3 protein is CASSISPNTEAFF. As DNA, the CDR3 is TGTGCCAGTAGTATTTCACCGAACACTGAAGCTTTCTTT.

The CDR3 is CASSSREGQPTAYGYTF. The CDR3, as DNA: TGTGCCAGCAGTTCAAGGGAGGGACAGCCTACGGCCTATGGCTACACCTTC. This rearrangement joins TRBV27 to TRBJ1-2; TRBD1 aligns across 7 bases. The CDR3 covers 17 residues. J was trimmed by 4 bases and V by 4 bases; bases with no gene match: 15. CDR1 is MNHEY and CDR2 is SMNVEV in the germline V gene (reference sequence).

The gene calls are TRBV4-1 and TRBJ1-4, with 8 bases lining up with TRBD1. The CDR3 extends over 14 amino acids. CDR1 and CDR2 from the germline V gene are MGHRA and YSYEKL. After removal of 3 bases from V and 6 bases from J, the junction contained 3 bases not matched to a gene. CDR3 sequence: CASSHPTGDEKLFF. For the CDR3, the DNA is TGCGCCAGCAGCCATCCGACAGGGGATGAAAAACTGTTTTTT.

This clone showed up just once. The chain uses TRBV2 and TRBJ2-1; 7 bases are shared with TRBD1. The germline V gene encodes CDR1 SNHLY and CDR2 FYNNEI. The junction had 9 bases not matched to a gene; V was cut back by 3 bases and J by 7 bases. The CDR3 is 15 amino acids. The CDR3 DNA reads TGTGCCAGCAGTGATGGTAGGGGGCCGAGTAATGAGCAGTTCTTC. Its protein product is CASSDGRGPSNEQFF.

This clone was seen once. The rearrangement joins TRBV4-3 to TRBJ2-3; tentatively, D is TRBD1 (5 bases). The V end was cut by 0 bases, the J end by 4 bases, with 17 bases between. This CDR3 has 17 residues. Germline CDR1 LGHNA, CDR2 YSLEER. The CDR3 DNA sequence: TGCGCCAGCAGCCAAGATTTCGCCAGGGTCCCCCCAGATACGCAGTATTTT. Protein sequence: CASSQDFARVPPDTQYF.

The chain joins TRBV29-1 to TRBJ1-2; D uncertain. V was pared by 0 bases and J by 3 bases, with 17 bases between. This CDR3 spans 16 amino acids. The germline gives CDR1 SQVTM, CDR2 ANQGSEA. The CDR3 DNA reads as TGCAGCGTTGAAGATCGACTCCCTGGGATGGACTATGGCTACACCTTC. Protein sequence: CSVEDRLPGMDYGYTF.

The V and J genes are TRBV15 and TRBJ1-1, with D possibly TRBD1 on 6 matching bases. Germline values: CDR1 LNHNV, CDR2 YYDKDF (reference sequence). The CDR3 runs 15 residues. Trimming took 0 bases from V and 1 from J, leaving 9 bases between them. CDR3 in DNA: TGTGCCACCAGCAGAGATGGGGGCGCGAACACTGAAGCTTTCTTT. It specifies CATSRDGGANTEAFF.